The 6 T cell receptor beta chains presented below share a single source sample, sequenced in a study of cytomegalovirus exposure and HLA in healthy donors. PCR used 60 Vbeta primers and 13 Jbeta primers. Only in-frame clones appear in the TCRdb table, and some are missing; sequencing was by immunoSEQ multiplex PCR. The sample carries 100,000 or so clones, more than 75% recorded once. Sequencing was done on a sample of PBMCs. Receptors were obtained from a human donor in good health.

For this clone: Other DNA sequences in the same sample also yield this CDR3. The rearrangement joins TRBV6-5 to TRBJ1-5; 7 nucleotides agree with TRBD1. The CDR3 loop spans 14 amino acids. J was trimmed by 2 bases and V by 4 bases; bases with no gene match: 2. Germline CDR1 MNHEY, CDR2 SVGAGI. CDR3 DNA sequence: TGTGCCAGCAGTTCAACAGGGGGCAATCAGCCCCAGCATTTT. Translating gives CASSSTGGNQPQHF.

The rearrangement links TRBV25-1 to TRBJ1-2; 7 bases agree with TRBD1. The CDR3 covers 13 residues. With 5 bases clipped from V and 8 bases from J, the junction kept 8 bases outside the gene matches. From germline, CDR1 is MGHDK and CDR2 SYGVNS. The DNA for the CDR3 is TGTGCCAGCAGTATACAGGGGCCTAACGGCTACACCTTC. Protein product: CASSIQGPNGYTF.

The table lists this clone with a count of one. The chain has TRBV11-1 and TRBJ1-2, with D tentatively TRBD1 (6 bases). This CDR3 has 13 amino acids. CDR1 is SGHAT and CDR2 is FQDESV in the germline V gene (reference sequence). With 0 bases removed from V and 8 bases from J, the gap between germline ends came to 10 bases. The CDR3, as DNA: TGTGCCAGCAGCTTAGCGCGGGGGGCCGGCTACACCTTC. Translation: CASSLARGAGYTF.

V usage is TRBV4-3 and J usage is TRBJ2-3; 9 bases align to TRBD2. Trimming cost V 1 base and J 4 bases; bases outside gene matches: 9. This CDR3 has 17 amino acids. Per germline, CDR1 LGHNA and CDR2 YSLEER. CDR3 protein: CASSQGDGGGAADTQYF. CDR3 DNA: TGCGCCAGCAGCCAAGGAGATGGCGGGGGGGCTGCAGATACGCAGTATTTT.

The gene calls are TRBV4-3 and TRBJ2-4; 7 bases align to TRBD2. J gave up 0 bases and V 0 bases, and 8 bases lay outside the gene matches. In germline, CDR1 is LGHNA, CDR2 YSLEER. This CDR3 region has 18 residues. CDR3 residues: CASSQEGGAGGAKNIQYF. In DNA, the CDR3 is TGCGCCAGCAGCCAAGAGGGAGGGGCTGGGGGAGCCAAAAACATTCAGTACTTC.

This sequence joins TRBV9 and TRBJ2-7, with 8 bases that match TRBD2. V trimming: 4 bases; J trimming: 3 bases; junction bases outside the gene matches: 18. CDR1 and CDR2 from the germline V gene are SGDLS and YYNGEE. This CDR3 comprises 18 residues. DNA of the CDR3: TGTGCCAGCAGCCCCGGTCCCCCCACTAGCGGAGGGGACTACGAGCAGTACTTC. This encodes CASSPGPPTSGGDYEQYF.